A selection of T cell receptor beta chains follows, all from one sample in a study of patients and donors after allogeneic stem cell transplantation. TCRdb re-analysed the RT-PCR reads in MiXCR, keeping a single row per CDR3 protein. The sample has about 87,000 distinct CDR3 sequences; just under 5% are singletons. The sample was blood, either unsorted or a sorted T cell fraction (not recorded which). The receptor source for this set is a human donor who was either an allogeneic HSCT recipient or a stem cell or donor lymphocyte infusion donor (not recorded which). It is not recorded whose cells these are; they may come from a transplant donor. The conserved cysteine and the conserved F or W are not part of the CDR3 here. The size field is filled for only some rows; it gives once, few, many or a size class.

clone_size,v_call,cdr3_length,cdr3_aa
many,TRBV7-6,13,ASSPRDRVYEKLF
many,TRBV20-1,13,SANNKAESYNEQF
many,TRBV20-1,13,SAREWAGLGFEQF
few,TRBV25-1,12,ASSGDTRNSPLH
few,TRBV12-3/TRBV12-4,14,ASYPGTRVGGTEAF
many,TRBV7-2,13,ASSLQGGLGYEQY
many,TRBV24-1,14,ATSGVGQGSTDTQY
many,TRBV7-8,12,ASSLKTRGDTQY
-,TRBV2,10,ASSVSDYEQY
few,TRBV6-1,13,ASTLRRTGNYGYT
many,TRBV9,16,ASSAPLLTGPRADTQY
many,TRBV20-1,13,SAKRGPEGNQPQH
-,TRBV10-3,11,AISDRTSYGYT
many,TRBV27,15,ASSSLRRVASNQPQH
many,TRBV20-1,14,SASPGTGGFSYEQY
many,TRBV5-1,13,ASSLIGTANEKLF
few,TRBV6-1,16,ASSEVRGWASSTDTQY
many,TRBV28,13,ASTPPRGGNYGYT